This passage covers 29 T cell receptor beta chains from one sample sequenced in a study of OX40 agonist ivuxolimab in advanced cancers. Sequencing was performed with immunoSEQ multiplex PCR; in TCRdb, only in-frame clones are kept and a portion is missing. The table has about 66,000 clones, over 60% seen once. The sequences come from CD4+ or CD8+ T cells sorted from blood, collected in a trial of the OX40 agonist ivuxolimab. The receptors were sampled from an adult with an advanced solid tumor such as melanoma, head and neck, liver or kidney cancer.

This chain uses TRBV4-1 with TRBJ1-2, with D tentatively TRBD1 (6 bases). From germline, CDR1 is MGHRA and CDR2 YSYEKL. V lost 5 bases and J lost 7, with 11 bases in between. The CDR3 has 12 residues. The CDR3 region is CASSLDSRGYTF. CDR3 nucleotide sequence: TGCGCCAGCAGCTTGGACAGTCGTGGCTACACCTTC.

The chain joins TRBV30 to TRBJ1-2, with D possibly matching TRBD1 (6 bases). The CDR3 is 14 residues long. Trimming removed 5 bases at V and 4 bases at J, with 17 bases between. Germline V CDR1 and CDR2: GTSNPN, SVGIG (reference sequence). CDR3 sequence (DNA): TGTGCCTGGTACCAGGGGCGTACGGGCTATGGCTACACCTTC. It specifies CAWYQGRTGYGYTF.

This chain connects TRBV15 to TRBJ2-3; D is perhaps TRBD1 or TRBD2 (6 bases each). Between the trimmed V and J ends, which lost 0 bases and 0 bases, there was a span of 10 bases. The CDR3 is 16 residues long. Germline values: CDR1 LNHNV, CDR2 YYDKDF (reference sequence). The CDR3 spells CATSRDGGLSTDTQYF. The CDR3 DNA reads as TGTGCCACCAGCAGAGATGGGGGGCTTAGCACAGATACGCAGTATTTT.

The chain uses TRBV27 and TRBJ1-4, with D tentatively TRBD1 (5 bases). Germline-derived CDR1 and CDR2 are MNHEY and SMNVEV (reference sequence). There are 15 residues in the CDR3. Trimming took 8 bases from V and 5 from J, leaving 18 bases between them. CDR3 loop: CASSIRGTRNEKLFF. The CDR3 bases are TGTGCCAGCTCAATTAGGGGAACACGAAATGAAAAACTGTTTTTT.

The chain employs TRBV19 and TRBJ1-2; TRBD1 matches 10 bases. With 5 bases clipped from V and 7 bases from J, the junction kept 13 bases outside the gene matches. This CDR3 region has 16 residues. Germline V gives CDR1 LNHDA, CDR2 SQIVND (reference sequence). CDR3: CASSPRRDRGLVGYTF. CDR3 nucleotide sequence: TGTGCCAGTAGTCCACGCCGGGACAGGGGATTGGTTGGCTACACCTTC. Supplemented by reference TRBV19 and TRBJ1-2, the full variable domain reads DGGITQSPKYLFRKEGQNVTLSCEQNLNHDAMYWYRQDPGQGLRLIYYSQIVNDFQKGDIAEGYSVSREKKESFPLTVTSAQKNPTAFYLCASSPRRDRGLVGYTFGSGTRLTVV.

The DNA for the CDR3 is TGCGCCAGCAGCGAAGCAGGGGGTACGAACACCATATATTTT. It is translated as CASSEAGGTNTIYF. The rearrangement links TRBV5-1 to TRBJ1-3; 7 bases match TRBD1. Trimming took 4 bases from V and 7 from J; bases not matched to a gene: 8. In germline, CDR1 is SGHRS, CDR2 YFSETQ. CDR3 length equals 14 residues.

This rearrangement joins TRBV6-5 to TRBJ1-1, with D maybe TRBD1 (6 bases). Germline V gene lookup returns CDR1 MNHEY and CDR2 SVGAGI. V lost 6 bases and J 5 bases, leaving 16 bases between the germline ends. The CDR3 contains 14 residues. CDR3 sequence reads: CASSLGQLGTEAFF. The DNA of the CDR3 is TGTGCCAGCAGCCTGGGACAATTGGGGACTGAAGCTTTCTTT.

The chain couples TRBV6-5 to TRBJ1-1; D remains unclear. Trimming cost V 2 bases and J 6 bases, with 16 bases left between them. The CDR3 has 15 residues. Germline V gene sequence: CDR1 MNHEY, CDR2 SVGAGI. CDR3 in amino acids: CASSYGGGIISEAFF. The CDR3 DNA reads TGTGCCAGCAGTTACGGCGGAGGGATAATCTCTGAAGCTTTCTTT.

This clone came up a few times. The rearrangement joins TRBV11-2 to TRBJ2-7; no definite D call. Germline CDR1 and CDR2: SGHAT and FQNNGV. This CDR3 has 13 residues. This CDR3 reads CASTFGDSYEQYF. The CDR3 DNA follows: TGTGCGAGTACTTTTGGGGATTCCTACGAGCAGTACTTC.

This chain links TRBV18 with TRBJ2-3, with 11 bases that match TRBD2. V lost 2 bases, J lost 4 bases, and 5 bases stayed unmatched. The CDR3 has 16 amino acids. CDR1 is KGHSH, CDR2 LQKENI, per germline. The CDR3 bases are TGTGCCAGCTCACCAAGAACTAGCGGGGGATCAGATACGCAGTATTTT. Translation gives CASSPRTSGGSDTQYF. Full variable domain (rest looked up from reference TRBV18 and TRBJ2-3): NAGVMQNPRHLVRRRGQEARLRCSPMKGHSHVYWYRQLPEEGLKFMVYLQKENIIDESGMPKERFSAEFPKEGPSILRIQQVVRGDSAAYFCASSPRTSGGSDTQYFGPGTRLTVL.

The chain links TRBV5-1 to TRBJ2-1; 9 nucleotides line up with TRBD2. Germline V gives CDR1 SGHRS, CDR2 YFSETQ. This CDR3 has 16 amino acids. V was clipped by 4 bases and J by 4 bases; unmatched bases: 9. The CDR3 DNA is TGCGCCAGCAGCCCGGGATTTACTAGCGGGTACAATGAGCAGTTCTTC. Translating it yields CASSPGFTSGYNEQFF.

This clone came up a few times. The chain links TRBV19 to TRBJ2-2, with D possibly being TRBD2 (6 bases). In germline, CDR1 is LNHDA, CDR2 SQIVND (reference sequence). V was trimmed by 9 bases and J by 5 bases, leaving 19 bases between them. The CDR3 totals 15 residues. CDR3 DNA: TGTGCCAGCTCAGAGGGAGGTAGGAGAACCGGGGAGCTGTTTTTT. Amino acids: CASSEGGRRTGELFF.

The DNA for the CDR3 is TGTGCCAGCAGTTACAGGTTCCAACTTAGCACAGATACGCAGTATTTT. It codes for CASSYRFQLSTDTQYF. The chain has TRBV6-5 and TRBJ2-3; D call uncertain. The CDR3 has 16 amino acids. V dropped 2 bases and J dropped 0 bases, with 12 bases sitting between them. Germline values: CDR1 MNHEY, CDR2 SVGAGI.

This chain joins TRBV30 and TRBJ2-1, with 10 bases aligning to TRBD2. Germline V gene data show CDR1 as GTSNPN and CDR2 as SVGIG (reference sequence). Losses at the gene ends were 5 bases for V and 0 bases for J; bases not matched to a gene: 4. CDR3 size: 15 residues. The CDR3 coding sequence is TGTGCCTGGGCTAGCGGGGGTAGCTCCTACAATGAGCAGTTCTTC. The encoded protein is CAWASGGSSYNEQFF.

This chain links TRBV28 with TRBJ2-3; D may be TRBD1 (6 bases). The CDR3 contains 18 residues. Germline values: CDR1 MDHEN, CDR2 SYDVKM. Deletions cut 5 bases from V and 2 bases from J, with 23 bases between. Written as DNA, the CDR3 is TGTGCCAGCAGTAATCGACTCGGGACACCCCCCTACACAGATACGCAGTATTTT. Its protein product is CASSNRLGTPPYTDTQYF.

The chain recombines TRBV10-3 with TRBJ2-5, with a weak D call TRBD1 (6 bases). The germline V gene has CDR1 ENHRY and CDR2 SYGVKD. V was cut by 2 bases and J by 0 bases, with 10 bases left in between. This CDR3 is built from 15 residues. The CDR3 bases are TGTGCCATCAGTGAGGATGGGACATACCAAGAGACCCAGTACTTC. It yields the protein CAISEDGTYQETQYF.

The genes are TRBV7-9 and TRBJ1-2, with 8 bases matching TRBD1. The V gene's germline CDR1 is SEHNR and CDR2 FQNEAQ (reference sequence). This CDR3 contains 15 residues. Germline trimming cut 0 bases from V and 4 bases from J; bases unmatched to any gene: 4. CDR3 protein: CASSLATGQGYGYTF. Written as DNA, the CDR3 is TGTGCCAGCAGCTTAGCGACAGGACAGGGCTATGGCTACACCTTC.

The genes are TRBV6-5 and TRBJ1-2, with D possibly TRBD1 on 6 matching bases. This CDR3 spans 14 amino acids. Deletions cut 7 bases from V and 6 bases from J, with 18 bases between. CDR1 MNHEY and CDR2 SVGAGI come from the germline V gene. The CDR3 nucleotides are TGTGCCAGCATCCCCGGGGGCAGGTCGGATGGCTACACCTTC. Amino acid sequence: CASIPGGRSDGYTF.

In DNA, the CDR3 is TGTGCCAGCAGCCAAGAATCTAGCGGGATTGGCGGTTACAATGAGCAGTTCTTC. Translation gives CASSQESSGIGGYNEQFF. V is TRBV4-2 and J is TRBJ2-1; the match to TRBD2 covers 9 bases. The CDR3 spans 18 residues. V was pared by 0 bases and J by 4 bases, with 10 bases of the junction left unmatched. The germline gives CDR1 LGHNA, CDR2 YNFKEQ.

The chain joins TRBV19 to TRBJ2-7; D is ambiguous. The CDR3 covers 14 residues. Germline CDR1 reads LNHDA; CDR2 reads SQIVND (reference sequence). The V end was cut by 9 bases, the J end by 3 bases, with 18 bases between. CDR3 nucleotide sequence: TGTGCCAGCTCTGCGGCAGGCTTAATCTACGAGCAGTACTTC. This translates into CASSAAGLIYEQYF. Variable domain in full (rest from reference TRBV19 and TRBJ2-7): DGGITQSPKYLFRKEGQNVTLSCEQNLNHDAMYWYRQDPGQGLRLIYYSQIVNDFQKGDIAEGYSVSREKKESFPLTVTSAQKNPTAFYLCASSAAGLIYEQYFGPGTRLTVT.

The genes are TRBV18 and TRBJ1-2; D unresolved. This CDR3 region has 14 residues. V was clipped by 3 bases and J by 2 bases, with 10 bases between them. Germline CDR1 is KGHSH and CDR2 is LQKENI. The CDR3 here is CASSPSEANYGYTF. DNA for the CDR3: TGTGCCAGCTCACCTTCGGAGGCCAACTATGGCTACACCTTC.

The chain has TRBV2 and TRBJ1-2, with 7 bases matching TRBD1. The CDR3 sequence is 14 residues long. Per the germline V gene, CDR1 is SNHLY and CDR2 is FYNNEI. The junction had 9 bases not matched to a gene; V was cut back by 8 bases and J by 3 bases. CDR3 in amino acids: CASGQGDSYYGYTF. The CDR3 region has the DNA TGTGCCAGCGGTCAGGGGGACAGTTACTATGGCTACACCTTC.

The chain links TRBV11-2 to TRBJ2-5; D possibly corresponds to TRBD1 (6 bases). The germline gives CDR1 SGHAT, CDR2 FQNNGV. V was pared by 5 bases and J by 5 bases, with 12 bases between. CDR3 size: 13 residues. The CDR3 loop is CASSTDRLETQYF. The CDR3 DNA follows: TGTGCCAGCAGCACCGACAGGTTGGAGACCCAGTACTTC.

The chain employs TRBV28 and TRBJ2-2; TRBD1 agrees at 8 bases. CDR1 MDHEN and CDR2 SYDVKM come from the germline V gene. This CDR3 spans 15 amino acids. V was clipped by 6 bases and J by 6 bases; unmatched bases: 9. The CDR3 spells CASSLGPGGAGELFF. CDR3 coding DNA: TGTGCCAGCAGCTTAGGTCCAGGGGGCGCCGGGGAGCTGTTTTTT.

J is TRBJ1-5 and V is TRBV6-5; D unresolved. The V gene's germline CDR1 is MNHEY and CDR2 SVGAGI. This CDR3 contains 13 residues. The V gene lost 6 bases and the J gene lost 1 base, with 7 bases spanning the gap. CDR3 loop: CASRTGSNQPQHF. The DNA of the CDR3 is TGTGCCAGCAGAACGGGGAGCAATCAGCCCCAGCATTTT.

The V call is TRBV11-3, the J call TRBJ1-1, with D perhaps TRBD1 (5 bases). V dropped 4 bases and J dropped 3 bases, with 9 bases sitting between them. From germline, CDR1 is SGHNT and CDR2 YENEEA. The CDR3 spans 13 residues. The CDR3 nucleotides are TGTGCCAGCAGCTACACCAGGGACACTGAAGCTTTCTTT. Protein product: CASSYTRDTEAFF. The variable domain in full, with the rest retrieved from reference TRBV11-3 and TRBJ1-1, is EAGVVQSPRYKIIEKKQPVAFWCNPISGHNTLYWYLQNLGQGPELLIRYENEEAVDDSQLPKDRFSAERLKGVDSTLKIQPAELGDSAVYLCASSYTRDTEAFFGQGTRLTVV.

The chain has TRBV9 and TRBJ1-3, with D hard to call. Trimming shortened V by 4 bases and J by 4 bases, and 18 bases separated the two germline ends. Germline V CDR1 and CDR2: SGDLS, YYNGEE. This CDR3 contains 16 residues. The DNA of the CDR3 is TGTGCCAGCAGCCCATCCCATGCGGGTACGGGAAACACCATATATTTT. It specifies CASSPSHAGTGNTIYF. The full variable domain, completed using reference TRBV9 and TRBJ1-3, is DSGVTQTPKHLITATGQRVTLRCSPRSGDLSVYWYQQSLDQGLQFLIQYYNGEERAKGNILERFSAQQFPDLHSELNLSSLELGDSALYFCASSPSHAGTGNTIYFGEGSWLTVV.

Notes on this clone: At the DNA level, this CDR3 is encoded by other sequences in the same sample as well. The rearrangement joins TRBV30 to TRBJ1-5, with TRBD1 identical over 7 bases. The CDR3 has 13 residues. V lost 0 bases and J lost 6; bases outside the gene matches: 2. Looked up from germline, CDR1 is GTSNPN and CDR2 is SVGIG (reference sequence). CDR3 protein: CAWSVQGGQPQHF. DNA for the CDR3: TGTGCCTGGAGTGTGCAGGGGGGTCAGCCCCAGCATTTT.

The J gene is TRBJ1-3, the V gene TRBV7-3; no clear D. From germline, CDR1 is SGHTA and CDR2 FQGTGA. The length of the CDR3 is 13 residues. V lost 2 bases and J 4 bases, leaving 6 bases between the germline ends. In DNA form, the CDR3 reads TGTGCCAGCAGCTTAGGGGAAGGAAACACCATATATTTT. Translation: CASSLGEGNTIYF.